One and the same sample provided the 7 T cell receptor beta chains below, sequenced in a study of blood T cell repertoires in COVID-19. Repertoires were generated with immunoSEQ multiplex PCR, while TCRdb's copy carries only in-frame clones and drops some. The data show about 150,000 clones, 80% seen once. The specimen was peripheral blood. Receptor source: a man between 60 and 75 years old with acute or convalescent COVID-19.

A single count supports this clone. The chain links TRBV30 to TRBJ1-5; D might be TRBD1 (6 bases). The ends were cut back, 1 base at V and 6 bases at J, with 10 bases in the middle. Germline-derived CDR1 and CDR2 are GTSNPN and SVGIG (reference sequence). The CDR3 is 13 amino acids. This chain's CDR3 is CAWSEGGGQPQHF. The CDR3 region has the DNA TGTGCCTGGAGTGAGGGAGGGGGTCAGCCCCAGCATTTT.

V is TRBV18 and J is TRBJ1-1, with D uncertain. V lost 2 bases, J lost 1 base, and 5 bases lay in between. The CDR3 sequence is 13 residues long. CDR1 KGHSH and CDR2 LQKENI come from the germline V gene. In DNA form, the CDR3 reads TGTGCCAGCTCACCAACAGCGAACACTGAAGCTTTCTTT. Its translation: CASSPTANTEAFF.

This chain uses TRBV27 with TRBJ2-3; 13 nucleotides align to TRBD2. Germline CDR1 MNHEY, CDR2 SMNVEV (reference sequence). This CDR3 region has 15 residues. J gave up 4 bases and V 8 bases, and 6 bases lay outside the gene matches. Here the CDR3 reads CASALGLAGSDTQYF. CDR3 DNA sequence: TGTGCCAGCGCGCTGGGACTAGCGGGATCAGATACGCAGTATTTT.

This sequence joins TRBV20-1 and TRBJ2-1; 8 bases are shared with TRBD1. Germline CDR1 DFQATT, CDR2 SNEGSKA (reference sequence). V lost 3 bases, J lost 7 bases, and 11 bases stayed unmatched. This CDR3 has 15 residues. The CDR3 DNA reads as TGCAGTGCTAGTCCCGGGGCAGGGGGCTTAAATGAGCAGTTCTTC. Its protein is CSASPGAGGLNEQFF.

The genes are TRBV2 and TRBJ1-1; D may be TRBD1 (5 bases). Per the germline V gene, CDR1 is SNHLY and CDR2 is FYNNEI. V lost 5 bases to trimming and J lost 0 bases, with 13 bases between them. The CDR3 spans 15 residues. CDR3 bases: TGTGCCAGCAGTCCCCCGGGACTCCTGAACACTGAAGCTTTCTTT. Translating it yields CASSPPGLLNTEAFF.

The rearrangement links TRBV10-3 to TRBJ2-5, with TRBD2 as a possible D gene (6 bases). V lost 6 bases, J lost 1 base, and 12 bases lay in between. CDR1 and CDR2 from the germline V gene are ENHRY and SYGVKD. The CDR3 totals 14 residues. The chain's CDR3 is CAIRSAGSQETQYF. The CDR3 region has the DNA TGTGCCATCAGATCGGCGGGGAGCCAAGAGACCCAGTACTTC.

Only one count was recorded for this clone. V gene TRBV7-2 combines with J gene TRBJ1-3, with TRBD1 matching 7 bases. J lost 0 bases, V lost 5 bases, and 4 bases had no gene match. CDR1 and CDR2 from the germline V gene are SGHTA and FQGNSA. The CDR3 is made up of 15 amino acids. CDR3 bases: TGTGCCAGCAGCCCACAGGGGAGCTCTGGAAACACCATATATTTT. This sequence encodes CASSPQGSSGNTIYF.